This TCR beta chain was found in a study of T cell changes during pregnancy in multiple sclerosis. Profiling relied on immunoSEQ multiplex PCR, and the TCRdb table lists in-frame clones only, not all of them. The table lists 50,000 or so clones, around 92% of them singletons. The CDR3 has 15 residues. With V trimmed by 5 bases and J by 5 bases, 6 bases remained unmatched. Germline CDR1 is SGHAT and CDR2 is FQNNGV. The sample was CD4+ T cells from peripheral blood mononuclear cells, taken after pregnancy. This receptor was identified in a female donor with multiple sclerosis, enrolled in a pregnancy study. V usage is TRBV11-2 and J usage is TRBJ2-1; TRBD2 agrees at 10 bases. The CDR3 nucleotides are TGTGCCAGCAGCCAAGGGACTAGCGTCCACAATGAGCAGTTCTTC. Residues: CASSQGTSVHNEQFF.